Ten or more counts support the clone carrying this T cell receptor beta chain. Antigen: not known. TCRdb called the 5' RACE reads again in MiXCR, with one record for every CDR3 protein. The sample consists of more than 95,000 distinct CDR3 sequences, more than 6% of them appearing once. The data were obtained in a study of T cells after yellow fever vaccination. General study results and limits: Clonotypes shared by both compartments, CD4 and CD8, made up a small share. Within FACS-sorted repertoires, abundant clonotypes contaminating from the bulk population could be present.

The V segment lost 2 bases and the J segment 5 bases; nucleotides outside the gene matches: 10. The CDR3 is 16 amino acids. CDR1 is MNHEY, CDR2 SVGEGT, per germline. This material consisted of CD4+ T cells sorted from PBMCs, taken 10 days after the first yellow fever vaccination. The TCR comes from a man aged 18 to 29 who received the YFV17D yellow fever vaccine. The chain links TRBV6-2 or TRBV6-3 to TRBJ2-5; TRBD2 aligns across 8 bases. CDR3 sequence (DNA): TGTGCCAGCAGTTACAACTACGGACTAGCCGCGGAGACCCAGTACTTC. This translates into CASSYNYGLAAETQYF.